The 8 T cell receptor beta chains reported below all come from one sample, sequenced in a study of T cell repertoires in cytomegalovirus infection. TCRdb re-derived calls from the reads in MiXCR, one entry per CDR3 protein. The repertoire has 570,000 or so distinct CDR3 sequences, approximately 40% of them found once; the top ten carry around 48%. These receptors' targets are unknown. The sequenced sample was cultured PBMCs, obtained from culture after CMV antigen stimulation. The receptor set was obtained from a human donor in good health (CMV status not recorded). Some clones in this sample may be carry-over from other donors' samples.

This clonotype came up a few times. The chain has TRBV5-4 and TRBJ2-1; D may correspond to TRBD1 or TRBD2 (5 bases each). V was shortened by 3 bases and J by 2 bases, with 12 bases between the two germline ends. The CDR3 spans 15 residues. The V gene's germline CDR1 is SGHNT and CDR2 YYREEE (reference sequence). The CDR3 bases are TGTGCCAGCAGCTACGACCGAGGGGCCTACAATGAGCAGTTCTTC. It codes for CASSYDRGAYNEQFF. The full variable domain, rest sourced from reference TRBV5-4 and TRBJ2-1, is ETGVTQSPTHLIKTRGQQVTLRCSSQSGHNTVSWYQQALGQGPQFIFQYYREEENGRGNFPPRFSGLQFPNYSSELNVNALELDDSALYLCASSYDRGAYNEQFFGPGTRLTVL.

Only a few counts were recorded for this clonotype. The chain is built from TRBV7-8 and TRBJ2-3; 8 nucleotides align to TRBD2. Trimming took 1 base from V and 4 from J; bases not matched to a gene: 10. This CDR3 is built from 17 residues. Germline lookup yields CDR1 SGHVS and CDR2 FQNEAQ. The CDR3, as DNA: TGTGCCAGCAGCTTAGGCGAGGGACTAGGGGTCGCAGATACGCAGTATTTT. Translated, it gives CASSLGEGLGVADTQYF. The full variable domain, rest sourced from reference TRBV7-8 and TRBJ2-3, is GAGVSQSPRYKVAKRGQDVALRCDPISGHVSLFWYQQALGQGPEFLTYFQNEAQLDKSGLPSDRFFAERPEGSVSTLKIQRTQQEDSAVYLCASSLGEGLGVADTQYFGPGTRLTVL.

This clonotype showed up just a few times. CDR3 region: CASSFMLAGEGTQYF. The CDR3 nucleotides read TGTGCCAGCAGCTTTATGCTAGCGGGAGAGGGAACGCAGTATTTT. This chain joins TRBV7-2 and TRBJ2-3; TRBD2 matches at 10 bases. After removal of 3 bases from V and 9 bases from J, the junction contained 9 bases not matched to a gene. There are 15 residues in the CDR3. Looked up from germline, CDR1 is SGHTA and CDR2 is FQGNSA.

This clonotype was recorded a few times. This chain connects TRBV6-6 to TRBJ2-1; TRBD2 matches 8 bases. With V trimmed by 4 bases and J by 7 bases, 3 bases remained unmatched. Germline V gene lookup returns CDR1 MNHNY and CDR2 SVGAGI (reference sequence). The CDR3 has 13 residues. The CDR3 loop is CASSSPGGNEQFF. CDR3 nucleotides: TGTGCCAGCAGTTCGCCGGGGGGGAATGAGCAGTTCTTC.

This clonotype was observed many times. The gene calls are TRBV7-2 and TRBJ1-2; D unclear. The CDR3 spans 14 residues. Trimming removed 3 bases at V and 5 bases at J, with 13 bases between. Germline V gene lookup returns CDR1 SGHTA and CDR2 FQGNSA. In nucleotides, the CDR3 is TGTGCCAGCAGCTTTGAGACCAGCTCATATGGCTACACCTTC. Its protein is CASSFETSSYGYTF.

The chain is built from TRBV12-3 or TRBV12-4 and TRBJ1-4, with no clear D. V was cut by 3 bases and J by 8 bases, with 10 bases left in between. This CDR3 is 13 amino acids long. CDR3 in amino acids: CASSLTQREKLFF. As DNA, the CDR3 is TGTGCCAGCAGTTTGACCCAGCGGGAAAAACTGTTTTTT.

This chain uses TRBV11-2 with TRBJ1-1; D is ambiguous. Trimming removed 0 bases from V and 10 bases from J, with 12 bases in between. The CDR3 has 13 amino acids. CDR1 is SGHAT, CDR2 FQNNGV, per germline. The CDR3 loop reads CASSLDTTWGAFF. CDR3 in DNA: TGTGCCAGCAGCTTAGATACAACCTGGGGAGCTTTCTTT. The whole variable domain, filled in from reference TRBV11-2 and TRBJ1-1, reads EAGVAQSPRYKIIEKRQSVAFWCNPISGHATLYWYQQILGQGPKLLIQFQNNGVVDDSQLPKDRFSAERLKGVDSTLKIQPAKLEDSAVYLCASSLDTTWGAFFGQGTRLTVV.

Ten or more counts support this clonotype. V is TRBV7-2 and J is TRBJ1-2; 9 nucleotides match TRBD1. The CDR3 covers 15 residues. Germline trimming cut 7 bases from V and 4 bases from J; bases unmatched to any gene: 10. Germline V gene lookup returns CDR1 SGHTA and CDR2 FQGNSA. The CDR3 coding sequence is TGTGCCAGCACCATAACCGGGACAGGGTTCTATGGCTACACCTTC. Protein: CASTITGTGFYGYTF.